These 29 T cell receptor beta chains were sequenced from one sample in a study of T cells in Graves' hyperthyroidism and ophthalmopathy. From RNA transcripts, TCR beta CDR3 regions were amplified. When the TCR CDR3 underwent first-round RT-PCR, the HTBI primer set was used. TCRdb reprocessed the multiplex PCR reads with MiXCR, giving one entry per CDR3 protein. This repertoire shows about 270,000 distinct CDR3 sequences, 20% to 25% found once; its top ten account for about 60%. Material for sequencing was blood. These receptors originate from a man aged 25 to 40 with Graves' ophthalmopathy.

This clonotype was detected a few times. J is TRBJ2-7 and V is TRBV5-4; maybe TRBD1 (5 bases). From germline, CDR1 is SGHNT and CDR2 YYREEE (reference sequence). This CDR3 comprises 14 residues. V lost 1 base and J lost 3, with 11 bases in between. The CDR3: CASSLNRPYYEQYF. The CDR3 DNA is TGTGCCAGCAGCTTGAACAGGCCGTACTACGAGCAGTACTTC.

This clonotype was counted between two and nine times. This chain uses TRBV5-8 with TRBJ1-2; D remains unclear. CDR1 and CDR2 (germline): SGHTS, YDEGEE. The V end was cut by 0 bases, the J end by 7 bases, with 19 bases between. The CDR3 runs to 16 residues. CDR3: CASSLVARPPGSGYTF. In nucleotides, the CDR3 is TGTGCCAGCAGCTTGGTGGCGAGACCCCCGGGGAGTGGCTACACCTTC.

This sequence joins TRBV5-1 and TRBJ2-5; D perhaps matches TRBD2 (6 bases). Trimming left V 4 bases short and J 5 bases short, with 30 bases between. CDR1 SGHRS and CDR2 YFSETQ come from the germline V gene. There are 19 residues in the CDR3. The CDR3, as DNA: TGCGCCAGCAGCCCTACGGGAGAAGGGAGAAGGAGGTTCGGGGAGACCCAGTACTTC. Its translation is CASSPTGEGRRRFGETQYF.

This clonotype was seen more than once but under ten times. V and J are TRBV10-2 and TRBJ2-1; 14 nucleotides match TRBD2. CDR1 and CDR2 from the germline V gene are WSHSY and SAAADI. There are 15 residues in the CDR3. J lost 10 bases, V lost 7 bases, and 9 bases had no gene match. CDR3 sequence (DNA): TGCGCCAGCACTAGGGGACTAGCGGGAGTCAACGAGCAGTTCTTC. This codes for CASTRGLAGVNEQFF.

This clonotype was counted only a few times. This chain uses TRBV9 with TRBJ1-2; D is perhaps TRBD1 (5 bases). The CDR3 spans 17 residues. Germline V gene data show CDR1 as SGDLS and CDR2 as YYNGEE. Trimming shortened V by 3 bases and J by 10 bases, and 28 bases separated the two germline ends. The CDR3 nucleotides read TGTGCCAGCAGCGGAGTAATCCCCCAGAGGGGCCGGGATCTCTACACCTTC. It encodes CASSGVIPQRGRDLYTF.

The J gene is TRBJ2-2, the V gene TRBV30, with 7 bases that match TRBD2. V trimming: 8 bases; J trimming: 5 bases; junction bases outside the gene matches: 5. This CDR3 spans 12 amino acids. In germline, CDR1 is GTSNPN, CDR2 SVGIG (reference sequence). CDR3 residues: CARDGRTGELFF. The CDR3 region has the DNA TGTGCCAGGGACGGGAGGACCGGGGAGCTGTTTTTT.

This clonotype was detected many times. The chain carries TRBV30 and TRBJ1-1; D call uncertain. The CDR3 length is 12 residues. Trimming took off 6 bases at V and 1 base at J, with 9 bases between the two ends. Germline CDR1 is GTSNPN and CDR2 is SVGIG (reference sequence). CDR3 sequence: CACGRGNTEAFF. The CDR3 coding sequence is TGTGCCTGCGGTCGGGGGAACACTGAAGCTTTCTTT.

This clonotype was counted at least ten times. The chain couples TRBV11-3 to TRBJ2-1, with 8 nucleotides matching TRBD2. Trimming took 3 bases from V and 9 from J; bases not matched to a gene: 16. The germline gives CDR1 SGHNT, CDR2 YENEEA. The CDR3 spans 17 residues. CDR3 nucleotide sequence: TGTGCCAGCAGCTTTGCTAGCGGGCCACATCTTGGGAGTGAGCAGTTCTTC. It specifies CASSFASGPHLGSEQFF.

Here the CDR3 reads CASSWSGGTNTGELFF. The CDR3 DNA sequence: TGCGCCAGCAGCTGGAGCGGGGGCACAAACACCGGGGAGCTGTTTTTT. The chain carries TRBV5-1 and TRBJ2-2; 8 bases match TRBD2. With 3 bases clipped from V and 2 bases from J, the junction kept 6 bases outside the gene matches. CDR3 length equals 16 residues. Germline V CDR1 and CDR2: SGHRS, YFSETQ.

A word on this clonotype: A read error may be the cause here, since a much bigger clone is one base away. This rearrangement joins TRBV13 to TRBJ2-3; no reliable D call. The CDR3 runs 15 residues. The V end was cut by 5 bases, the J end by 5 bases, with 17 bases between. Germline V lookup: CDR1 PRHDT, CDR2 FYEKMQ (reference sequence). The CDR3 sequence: CASSPREARGDTQYF. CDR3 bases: TGTGCCAGCAGCCCCCGTGAGGCTAGAGGAGATACGCAGTATTTT.

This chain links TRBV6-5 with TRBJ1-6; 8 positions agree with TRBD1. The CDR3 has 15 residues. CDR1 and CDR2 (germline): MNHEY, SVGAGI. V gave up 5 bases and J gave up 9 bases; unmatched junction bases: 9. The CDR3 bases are TGTGCCAGCAGTAACGACAGGGGCGCGAGTTCACCCCTCCACTTT. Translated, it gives CASSNDRGASSPLHF.

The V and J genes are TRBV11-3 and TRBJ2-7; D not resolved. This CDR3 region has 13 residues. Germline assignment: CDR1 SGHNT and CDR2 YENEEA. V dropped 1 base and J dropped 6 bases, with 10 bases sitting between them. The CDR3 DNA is TGTGCCAGCAGCTTAGTGAAGGATGTCGAGCAGTACTTC. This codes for CASSLVKDVEQYF.

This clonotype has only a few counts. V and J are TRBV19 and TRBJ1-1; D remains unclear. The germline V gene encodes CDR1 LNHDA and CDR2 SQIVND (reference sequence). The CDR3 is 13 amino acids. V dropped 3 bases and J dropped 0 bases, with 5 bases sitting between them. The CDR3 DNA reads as TGTGCCAGTAGTATCAGCATGAACACTGAAGCTTTCTTT. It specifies CASSISMNTEAFF.

The CDR3 DNA follows: TGCAGTGCAAGAACTAGCGGGAGCCCCCTCGAGCAGTACTTC. It is translated as CSARTSGSPLEQYF. This sequence joins TRBV20-1 and TRBJ2-7; 11 bases align to TRBD2. The V and J ends lost 6 bases and 6 bases, in that order; junction bases with no gene match: 10. CDR1 is DFQATT and CDR2 is SNEGSKA in the germline V gene (reference sequence). The length of the CDR3 is 14 residues.

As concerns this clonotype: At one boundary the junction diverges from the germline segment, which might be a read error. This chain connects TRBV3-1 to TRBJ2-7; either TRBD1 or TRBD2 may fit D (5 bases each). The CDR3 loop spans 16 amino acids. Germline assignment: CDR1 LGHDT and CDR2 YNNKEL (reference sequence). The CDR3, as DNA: TGTGCCAGCACCCAAGGGACGGGGAGTGCAACTAGCGAGCAGTACTTC. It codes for CASTQGTGSATSEQYF.

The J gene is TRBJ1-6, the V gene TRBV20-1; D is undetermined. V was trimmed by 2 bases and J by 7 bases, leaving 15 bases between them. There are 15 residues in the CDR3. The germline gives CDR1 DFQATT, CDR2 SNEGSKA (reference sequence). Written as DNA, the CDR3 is TGCAGTGCTAGAATCCCAGGCAGCCCAAATTCACCCCTCCACTTT. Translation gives CSARIPGSPNSPLHF.

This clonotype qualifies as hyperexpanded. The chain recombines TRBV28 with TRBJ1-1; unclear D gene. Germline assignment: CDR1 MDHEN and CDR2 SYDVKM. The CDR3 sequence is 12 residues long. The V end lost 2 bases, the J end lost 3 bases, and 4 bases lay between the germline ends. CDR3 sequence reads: CASSLVYTEAFF. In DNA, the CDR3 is TGTGCCAGCAGTTTAGTTTACACTGAAGCTTTCTTT.

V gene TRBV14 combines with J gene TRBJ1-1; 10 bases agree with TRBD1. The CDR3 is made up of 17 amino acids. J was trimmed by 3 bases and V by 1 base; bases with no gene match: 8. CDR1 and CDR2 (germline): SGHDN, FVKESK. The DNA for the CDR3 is TGTGCCAGCAGCCAAGCCAGACAGGGGGCGGGTTACACTGAAGCTTTCTTT. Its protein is CASSQARQGAGYTEAFF.

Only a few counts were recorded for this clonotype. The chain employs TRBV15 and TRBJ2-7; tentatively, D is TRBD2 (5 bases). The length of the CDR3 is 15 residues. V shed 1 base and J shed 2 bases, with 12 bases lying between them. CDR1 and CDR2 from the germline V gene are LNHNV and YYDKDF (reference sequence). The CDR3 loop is CATSRARAEPYEQYF. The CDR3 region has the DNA TGTGCCACCAGCAGAGCGCGAGCGGAGCCCTACGAGCAGTACTTC.

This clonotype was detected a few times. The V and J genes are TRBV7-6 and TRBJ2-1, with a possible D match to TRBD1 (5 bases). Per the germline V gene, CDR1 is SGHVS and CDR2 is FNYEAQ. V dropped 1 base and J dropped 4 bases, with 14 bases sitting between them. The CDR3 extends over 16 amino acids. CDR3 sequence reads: CASSLEIGVGYNEQFF. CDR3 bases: TGTGCCAGCAGCTTAGAAATAGGGGTTGGATACAATGAGCAGTTCTTC.

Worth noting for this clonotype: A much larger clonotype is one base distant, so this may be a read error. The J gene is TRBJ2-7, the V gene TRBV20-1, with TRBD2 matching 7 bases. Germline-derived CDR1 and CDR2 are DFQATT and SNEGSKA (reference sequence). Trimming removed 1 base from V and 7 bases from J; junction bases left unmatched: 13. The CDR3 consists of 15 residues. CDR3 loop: CSARATGTSAGEQYF. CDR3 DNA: TGCAGTGCTAGAGCGACCGGAACTAGCGCTGGAGAGCAGTACTTC.

The CDR3 sequence is CASSGLTRSYGYTF. As DNA, the CDR3 is TGTGCCAGCAGTGGTCTCACTCGAAGCTATGGCTACACCTTC. J is TRBJ1-2 and V is TRBV6-1; D is uncertain. The CDR3 is 14 amino acids. Germline-derived CDR1 and CDR2 are MNHNS and SASEGT. Trimming stripped 4 bases from V and 4 bases from J, with 13 bases between.

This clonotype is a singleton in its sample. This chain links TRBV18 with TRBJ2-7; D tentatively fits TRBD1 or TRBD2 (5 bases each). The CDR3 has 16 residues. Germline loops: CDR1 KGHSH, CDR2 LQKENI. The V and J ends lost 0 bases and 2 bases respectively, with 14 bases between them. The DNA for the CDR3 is TGTGCCAGCTCACCACCGAGAGGGGCTCGGACCTACGAGCAGTACTTC. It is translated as CASSPPRGARTYEQYF.

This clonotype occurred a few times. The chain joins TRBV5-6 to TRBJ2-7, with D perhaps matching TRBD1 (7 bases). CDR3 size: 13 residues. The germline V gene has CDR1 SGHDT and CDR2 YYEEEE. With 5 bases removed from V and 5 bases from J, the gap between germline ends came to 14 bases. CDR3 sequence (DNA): TGTGCCAGCAGGCGACAGGGAGGCCACGAGCAGTACTTC. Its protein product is CASRRQGGHEQYF. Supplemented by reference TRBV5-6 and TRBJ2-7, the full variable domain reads DAGVTQSPTHLIKTRGQQVTLRCSPKSGHDTVSWYQQALGQGPQFIFQYYEEEERQRGNFPDRFSGHQFPNYSSELNVNALLLGDSALYLCASRRQGGHEQYFGPGTRLTVT.

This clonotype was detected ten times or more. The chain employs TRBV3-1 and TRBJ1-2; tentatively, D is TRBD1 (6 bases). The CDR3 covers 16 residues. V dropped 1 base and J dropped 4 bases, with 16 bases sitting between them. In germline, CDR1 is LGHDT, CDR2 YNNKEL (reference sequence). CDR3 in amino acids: CASSQGFLQGGYGYTF. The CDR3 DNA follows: TGTGCCAGCAGCCAAGGGTTTTTACAGGGCGGCTATGGCTACACCTTC.

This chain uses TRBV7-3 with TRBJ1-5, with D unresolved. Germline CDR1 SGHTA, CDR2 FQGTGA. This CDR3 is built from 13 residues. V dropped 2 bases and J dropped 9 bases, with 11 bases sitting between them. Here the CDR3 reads CASSLDGSGPQHF. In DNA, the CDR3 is TGTGCCAGCAGCTTAGACGGCTCGGGGCCCCAGCATTTT. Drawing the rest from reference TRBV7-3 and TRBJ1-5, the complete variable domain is GAGVSQTPSNKVTEKGKYVELRCDPISGHTALYWYRQSLGQGPEFLIYFQGTGAADDSGLPNDRFFAVRPEGSVSTLKIQRTERGDSAVYLCASSLDGSGPQHFGDGTRLSIL.

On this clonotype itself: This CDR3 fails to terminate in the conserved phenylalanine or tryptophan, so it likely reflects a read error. DNA of the CDR3: TGTGCCAGCAGCTTTTCAGGGACCACAGATACGCAGTATCTT. This encodes CASSFSGTTDTQYL. The V gene is TRBV7-3, the J gene TRBJ2-3; D may be TRBD1 or TRBD2 (5 bases each). The CDR3 is 14 residues long. The V end lost 3 bases, the J end lost 2 bases, and 9 bases lay between the germline ends. Germline V gives CDR1 SGHTA, CDR2 FQGTGA.

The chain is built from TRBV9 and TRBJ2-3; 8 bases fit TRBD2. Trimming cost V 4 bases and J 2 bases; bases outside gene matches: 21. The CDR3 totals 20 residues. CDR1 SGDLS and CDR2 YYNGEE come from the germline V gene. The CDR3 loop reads CASSKLLADWGLPSTDTQYF. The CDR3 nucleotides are TGTGCCAGCAGCAAGCTACTAGCGGATTGGGGGCTACCATCCACAGATACGCAGTATTTT.

CDR3 region: CASSLRVSVPGSSYNEQFF. DNA for the CDR3: TGTGCCAGCAGCTTAAGAGTTTCGGTCCCCGGGAGCTCCTACAATGAGCAGTTCTTC. The chain joins TRBV7-3 to TRBJ2-1; D possibly corresponds to TRBD2 (6 bases). V was clipped by 1 base and J by 0 bases, with 19 bases between them. This CDR3 is built from 19 residues. Germline V gives CDR1 SGHTA, CDR2 FQGTGA.